The clone carrying this T cell receptor (beta chain) has ten or more counts. Its specificity is not known. The junction does not match germline at one end; this may be a read error. The CDR3 covers 15 residues. Each CDR3 protein is one row after TCRdb ran MiXCR on the reads. The data show 100,000 or so distinct CDR3 sequences, with roughly a quarter seen just once and about two fifths held by the top ten. The data were taken from a study of T cell repertoires in cytomegalovirus infection. In the study overall: The public TCR beta signatures pointed to both CMV infection and matching HLA type.

Overall study findings and caveats: Ex vivo, HLA-C-restricted CMV-specific TCR beta clonotypes prevailed over the rest of the response.

Sequencing input: CD8+ T cells from PBMCs. The sequence came from a human donor in good health (CMV status not recorded). Some clones in this sample may be carry-over from other donors' samples. The chain links TRBV12-3 or TRBV12-4 to TRBJ1-3; D is perhaps TRBD1 (5 bases). The DNA for the CDR3 is TGTGCCAGCAGTTTGGGGCGGCCACCTGGACACACCATATATTTT. Protein: CASSLGRPPGHTIYF.